The 21 T cell receptor beta chains below come from one sample, sequenced in a study of blood T cell repertoires in COVID-19. This table comes from immunoSEQ multiplex PCR, and its TCRdb copy is limited to in-frame clones, with some not included. The data show 300,000 to 450,000 clones, 87% seen once. Sequencing was performed on peripheral blood. These receptors all come from a woman in her twenties or thirties with COVID-19, enrolled during active disease.

This chain uses TRBV28 with TRBJ2-1; D possibly corresponds to TRBD2 (5 bases). The CDR3 runs 13 residues. V was clipped by 4 bases and J by 3 bases, with 7 bases between them. Looked up from germline, CDR1 is MDHEN and CDR2 is SYDVKM. The CDR3 loop is CASSSRDYNEQFF. CDR3 bases: TGTGCCAGCAGTTCCCGGGACTACAATGAGCAGTTCTTC.

The chain has TRBV3-1 (or the pseudogene TRBV3-2) and TRBJ2-1; TRBD1 is a possible D gene (5 bases). Germline-derived CDR1 and CDR2 are LGHDT and YNNKEL (reference sequence). Trimming removed 6 bases from V and 9 bases from J, with 9 bases in between. The CDR3 has 11 amino acids. CDR3 region: CASRKRGEQFF. The DNA for the CDR3 is TGTGCCAGCAGGAAAAGGGGTGAGCAGTTCTTC.

The rearrangement uses TRBV11-2 and TRBJ2-7; D gene uncertain. The CDR3 length is 10 residues. Per the germline V gene, CDR1 is SGHAT and CDR2 is FQNNGV. Deletions cut 5 bases from V and 3 bases from J, with 2 bases between. CDR3 amino acids: CASSHYEQYF. CDR3 nucleotide sequence: TGTGCCAGCAGCCACTACGAGCAGTACTTC.

The chain uses TRBV28 and TRBJ2-7, with D maybe TRBD2 (6 bases). Germline-derived CDR1 and CDR2 are MDHEN and SYDVKM. Trimming took 5 bases from V and 6 from J, leaving 23 bases between them. CDR3 length: 16 residues. CDR3 residues: CASSPYLGLWTPEQYF. The CDR3 nucleotides are TGTGCCAGCAGTCCATACTTGGGACTCTGGACTCCCGAGCAGTACTTC.

This chain links TRBV29-1 with TRBJ2-7; TRBD1 matches 7 bases. V dropped 7 bases and J dropped 2; count of bases not matched to a gene: 8. Germline V gene data show CDR1 as SQVTM and CDR2 as ANQGSEA. The CDR3 has 13 residues. The chain's CDR3 is CSARTGNTYEQYF. In DNA form, the CDR3 reads TGCAGCGCCCGGACAGGAAATACCTACGAGCAGTACTTC.

This chain joins TRBV5-6 and TRBJ2-2; D is possibly TRBD1 (6 bases). Germline V gene lookup returns CDR1 SGHDT and CDR2 YYEEEE. The CDR3 sequence is 14 residues long. V lost 5 bases and J 1 base, leaving 9 bases between the germline ends. The CDR3 DNA follows: TGTGCCAGCAGACGACAGGTGAACACCGGGGAGCTGTTTTTT. Its protein is CASRRQVNTGELFF.

Concerning this clone: The junction departs from germline at one end; a sequencing error may be responsible. This chain joins TRBV6-6 and TRBJ1-2; a possible D gene is TRBD1 (5 bases). CDR1 and CDR2 (germline): MNHNY, SVGAGI (reference sequence). This CDR3 region has 13 residues. CDR3 loop: CASFPTTGSPSAF. The CDR3 DNA sequence: TGTGCCAGCTTTCCGACCACAGGATCACCTTCTGCCTTC.

This rearrangement joins TRBV27 to TRBJ1-4, with D uncertain. The length of the CDR3 is 14 residues. Germline values: CDR1 MNHEY, CDR2 SMNVEV (reference sequence). V shed 5 bases and J shed 8 bases, with 15 bases lying between them. The CDR3 region has the DNA TGTGCCAGCAGTAGCAGGAACCGGAAGGAAAAACTGTTTTTT. Its translation: CASSSRNRKEKLFF.

This clone was detected only once. V and J are TRBV6-4 and TRBJ2-7; tentatively, D is TRBD2 (5 bases). The V end was cut by 8 bases, the J end by 3 bases, with 17 bases between. In germline, CDR1 is MRHNA, CDR2 SNTAGT. This CDR3 comprises 14 residues. The DNA for the CDR3 is TGTGCCAGCGTCGTGTGCGGGTGGAGCTACGAGCAGTACTTC. This codes for CASVVCGWSYEQYF.

This rearrangement joins TRBV12-3 or TRBV12-4 to TRBJ1-1, with a possible D match to TRBD1 (5 bases). The V gene lost 10 bases and the J gene lost 1 base, with 13 bases spanning the gap. The CDR3 covers 13 residues. The CDR3 DNA reads TGTGCCACCGAAGGACAAACGAACACTGAAGCTTTCTTT. Its translation is CATEGQTNTEAFF.

This clone was seen a handful of times. The genes are TRBV28 and TRBJ1-5; no firm D call. The CDR3 is 14 residues long. Germline CDR1 is MDHEN and CDR2 is SYDVKM. V was pared by 7 bases and J by 4 bases, with 14 bases between. The DNA of the CDR3 is TGTGCCAGCACCTTATCGACTGGGAATCAGCCCCAGCATTTT. The encoded protein is CASTLSTGNQPQHF.

The chain recombines TRBV6-5 with TRBJ2-5; 8 bases are a match to TRBD2. Germline V gene sequence: CDR1 MNHEY, CDR2 SVGAGI. The CDR3 covers 12 residues. V trimming: 10 bases; J trimming: 5 bases; junction bases outside the gene matches: 6. The CDR3 protein is CATRAGVETQYF. The CDR3 DNA sequence: TGTGCCACCCGAGCGGGAGTGGAGACCCAGTACTTC.

The chain combines TRBV5-1 with TRBJ2-5, with 7 bases that match TRBD2. V was pared by 5 bases and J by 5 bases, with 9 bases of the junction left unmatched. The germline CDR1 and CDR2 sequences are SGHRS and YFSETQ. CDR3 length: 14 residues. CDR3 residues: CASSSGLGWETQYF. The DNA of the CDR3 is TGCGCCAGCAGTTCCGGACTAGGGTGGGAGACCCAGTACTTC. The complete variable domain, with remaining parts taken from reference TRBV5-1 and TRBJ2-5, reads KAGVTQTPRYLIKTRGQQVTLSCSPISGHRSVSWYQQTPGQGLQFLFEYFSETQRNKGNFPGRFSGRQFSNSRSEMNVSTLELGDSALYLCASSSGLGWETQYFGPGTRLLVL.

The rearrangement uses TRBV19 and TRBJ2-1; 10 bases are a match to TRBD2. The CDR3 extends over 14 amino acids. From germline, CDR1 is LNHDA and CDR2 SQIVND (reference sequence). J was trimmed by 14 bases and V by 6 bases; bases with no gene match: 13. The CDR3: CASRLAGTGGGEFF. As DNA, the CDR3 is TGTGCCAGTAGACTAGCGGGAACAGGCGGGGGTGAGTTCTTC.

This rearrangement joins TRBV19 to TRBJ2-2; 15 nucleotides match TRBD2. Germline CDR1 LNHDA, CDR2 SQIVND (reference sequence). CDR3 length equals 17 residues. V lost 4 bases and J lost 7; bases outside the gene matches: 7. In DNA, the CDR3 is TGTGCCAGTAGTACCTCTGGACTAGCGGGAGGGAACGGGGAGCTGTTTTTT. Translating it yields CASSTSGLAGGNGELFF.

This chain connects TRBV2 to TRBJ2-1; tentative D call: TRBD1 (5 bases). V lost 8 bases to trimming and J lost 1 base, with 21 bases between them. Germline CDR1 is SNHLY and CDR2 is FYNNEI. This CDR3 spans 17 amino acids. This CDR3 is CASGPTRRVVSYNEQFF. CDR3 DNA: TGTGCCAGCGGACCTACCCGCAGGGTAGTATCCTACAATGAGCAGTTCTTC.

Only one count was recorded for this clone. For the CDR3, the DNA is TGTGCCAGCAGCCCCGGCAATGAGCAGTTCTTC. Translation gives CASSPGNEQFF. V is TRBV11-2 and J is TRBJ2-1; D gene unclear. Per germline, CDR1 SGHAT and CDR2 FQNNGV. V shed 5 bases and J shed 6 bases, with 5 bases lying between them. The CDR3 extends over 11 amino acids. Using reference TRBV11-2 and TRBJ2-1 for the parts outside the CDR3, the full variable domain is EAGVAQSPRYKIIEKRQSVAFWCNPISGHATLYWYQQILGQGPKLLIQFQNNGVVDDSQLPKDRFSAERLKGVDSTLKIQPAKLEDSAVYLCASSPGNEQFFGPGTRLTVL.

J is TRBJ2-7 and V is TRBV1; whether TRBD2, the table's D call, matches the DNA was not checked. TRBV1 is a pseudogene segment. The CDR3 extends over 15 amino acids. The DNA for the CDR3 is TGCACCAGCAGCATACGGGACTCCGCCACCTACGAGCAGTACTTC. Its protein product is CTSSIRDSATYEQYF.

The chain links TRBV28 to TRBJ1-2; no clear D. Germline V gives CDR1 MDHEN, CDR2 SYDVKM. The CDR3 extends over 13 amino acids. The V and J ends lost 3 bases and 2 bases respectively, with 7 bases between them. CDR3 in DNA: TGTGCCAGCAGTTTGTACAGAAACTATGGCTACACCTTC. Amino acid sequence: CASSLYRNYGYTF.

The chain has TRBV19 and TRBJ2-7; 10 positions match TRBD1. This CDR3 spans 14 amino acids. Germline CDR1 is LNHDA and CDR2 is SQIVND (reference sequence). Trimming took 4 bases from V and 5 from J; bases not matched to a gene: 5. The CDR3 here is CASSTWTGGDEQYF. DNA of the CDR3: TGTGCCAGTAGTACGTGGACAGGGGGGGACGAGCAGTACTTC.

The chain recombines TRBV27 with TRBJ2-2; TRBD1 aligns across 7 bases. Trimming removed 8 bases from V and 0 bases from J; junction bases left unmatched: 9. The CDR3 loop spans 16 amino acids. Germline CDR1 is MNHEY and CDR2 is SMNVEV (reference sequence). This chain's CDR3 is CASGRKGTANTGELFF. As DNA, the CDR3 is TGTGCCAGCGGCCGGAAGGGGACAGCGAACACCGGGGAGCTGTTTTTT.